This T cell receptor (beta chain) came from a study of blood T cell repertoires in COVID-19. As for the study in general: Material from acute and convalescent COVID-19 was sourced from the United States, Italy and Spain. T cells, B-cell-depleted T cells, or PBMCs supplied cDNA or gDNA.

Original analysis: Estimation of nucleated cell counts relied on the amplification of reference gene primers. Profiling relied on immunoSEQ multiplex PCR, and the TCRdb table lists in-frame clones only, not all of them. The V and J calls and clone size were taken over from that table, and D and trimming were inferred from the DNA. The sample includes 150,000 to 200,000 clones, 85% to 90% seen only once; the top ten take around 3%. V lost 4 bases and J 4 bases, leaving 14 bases between the germline ends. Germline V lookup: CDR1 SGHAT, CDR2 FQNNGV. The CDR3 contains 15 residues. The gene calls are TRBV11-2 and TRBJ2-1, with D possibly matching TRBD1 (6 bases). Sequencing used peripheral blood. This sequence originates from a man aged 35 to 55 with active or convalescent COVID-19. This chain's CDR3 is CASSYQGTFYNEQFF. The CDR3 coding sequence is TGTGCCAGCAGCTATCAGGGGACCTTTTACAATGAGCAGTTCTTC.